Listed below are T cell receptor beta chains from one sample, sequenced in a study of blood T cell repertoires in COVID-19. Sequencing used immunoSEQ multiplex PCR; TCRdb keeps in-frame clones, though not all of them. The repertoire holds about 150,000 clones, with about 73% as singletons. The sequencing sample was made of peripheral blood. The origin of the receptors is an elderly man with acute or convalescent COVID-19. The CDR3 runs from the conserved cysteine through the conserved F or W. Each record gives: CDR3 DNA, CDR3 protein, D gene, clone size, V gene, J gene. A D gene is named only where the DNA matches it firmly. For some rows the clone size is stated as once, few or many, or as a class when expanded; others skip it.

DNA: TGCGCCAGCAGCTCGACTAGCGCGAGCTCCTACAATGAGCAGTTCTTC; CDR3: CASSSTSASSYNEQFF; D: TRBD2; size: -; V: TRBV5-1; J: TRBJ2-1
DNA: TGTGCCAGCAGCTTAAAGGAGGGTAAGACTGAAGCTTTCTTT; CDR3: CASSLKEGKTEAFF; D: -; size: -; V: TRBV11-2; J: TRBJ1-1
DNA: TGCGCCAGCAGCTCGGGACAGTTCTCCTACGAGCAGTACTTC; CDR3: CASSSGQFSYEQYF; D: TRBD1; size: -; V: TRBV5-1; J: TRBJ2-7
DNA: TGTGCCAGCAGTGAATCCCCTAGCGGGGGGACGGACATTCAGTACTTC; CDR3: CASSESPSGGTDIQYF; D: TRBD2; size: -; V: TRBV2; J: TRBJ2-4
DNA: TGTGCCAGCAGGCCGGGACAGGGGAATCAGCCCCAGCATTTT; CDR3: CASRPGQGNQPQHF; D: TRBD1; size: -; V: TRBV6-5; J: TRBJ1-5
DNA: TGTGCCAGTAAGCGAACAGGGGAAAACGAGCAGTACTTC; CDR3: CASKRTGENEQYF; D: TRBD1; size: -; V: TRBV7-2; J: TRBJ2-7
DNA: TGTGCCAGCAGCCTATCGTCCGGGGAGCTGTTTTTT; CDR3: CASSLSSGELFF; D: -; size: -; V: TRBV3-1/TRBV3-2; J: TRBJ2-2
DNA: TGTGCCAGCAGCTCCAGGACTAGCGGGGGTTTGTTCTTC; CDR3: CASSSRTSGGLFF; D: TRBD2; size: -; V: TRBV11-2; J: TRBJ2-1
DNA: TGTGCCAGCAGTTACTCGAAGACTAGCGGGGGCTACGAGCAGTACTTC; CDR3: CASSYSKTSGGYEQYF; D: TRBD2; size: -; V: TRBV6-5; J: TRBJ2-7
DNA: TGTGCCAGTAGTATAGCTCGGACAGGGGCGGGTGAGCAGTTCTTC; CDR3: CASSIARTGAGEQFF; D: TRBD1; size: -; V: TRBV19; J: TRBJ2-1
DNA: TGTGCCAGTAGTACCTGGCTGGCAGGGGGCGTAGCTAATGAAAAACTGTTTTTT; CDR3: CASSTWLAGGVANEKLFF; D: TRBD1; size: -; V: TRBV19; J: TRBJ1-4
DNA: TGTGCCAGCAGCCCATGGACTAGCGGGGGGGCCAATGAGCAGTTCTTC; CDR3: CASSPWTSGGANEQFF; D: TRBD2; size: -; V: TRBV7-3; J: TRBJ2-1
DNA: TGCAGCGTTGCGGTCACTAACTATGGCTACACCTTC; CDR3: CSVAVTNYGYTF; D: -; size: -; V: TRBV29-1; J: TRBJ1-2
DNA: TGTGCCAGCAGCCCAGGACAGGTCCAAGAGACCCAGTACTTC; CDR3: CASSPGQVQETQYF; D: TRBD1; size: -; V: TRBV7-9; J: TRBJ2-5
DNA: TGTGCCAGCAGCTTCAGGGTCAATCAGCCCCAGCATTTT; CDR3: CASSFRVNQPQHF; D: -; size: -; V: TRBV7-2; J: TRBJ1-5
DNA: TGTGCCAGCAGATCGGGACAGTCCTACGAGCAGTACTTC; CDR3: CASRSGQSYEQYF; D: TRBD1; size: -; V: TRBV12-3/TRBV12-4; J: TRBJ2-7
DNA: TGTGCCAGCAGTTATTACAGGAGCTCTGGAAACACCATATATTTT; CDR3: CASSYYRSSGNTIYF; D: -; size: once; V: TRBV6-5; J: TRBJ1-3
DNA: TGTGCCAGCCGGCCAGGGTTTGGGGTCACCGGGGAGCTGTTTTTT; CDR3: CASRPGFGVTGELFF; D: -; size: -; V: TRBV19; J: TRBJ2-2
DNA: TGTGCCAGCAGCTCGGAGGGGGCAGGGGGTTCCCCAGATACGCAGTATTTT; CDR3: CASSSEGAGGSPDTQYF; D: -; size: -; V: TRBV11-3; J: TRBJ2-3
DNA: TGTGCCAGCAGTTACACAACGACAGGGCTCAATCAGCCCCAGCATTTT; CDR3: CASSYTTTGLNQPQHF; D: TRBD1; size: -; V: TRBV6-6; J: TRBJ1-5
DNA: TGTGCCAGCAGTTTGGGACAGGGAAAGGGCGGCTACACCTTC; CDR3: CASSLGQGKGGYTF; D: TRBD1; size: -; V: TRBV28; J: TRBJ1-2
DNA: TGTGCCAGCAGCCTGCTGGGGCTAGCGGGCGATACGCAGTATTTT; CDR3: CASSLLGLAGDTQYF; D: TRBD2; size: -; V: TRBV3-1/TRBV3-2; J: TRBJ2-3
DNA: TGTGCCAGCAGGATGGGGCGGACCTATGGCTACACCTTC; CDR3: CASRMGRTYGYTF; D: -; size: -; V: TRBV6-5; J: TRBJ1-2
DNA: TGTGCCAGCAGCCAACTAAGGGGGCAAAATTCACCCCTCCACTTT; CDR3: CASSQLRGQNSPLHF; D: TRBD1; size: once; V: TRBV3-1/TRBV3-2; J: TRBJ1-6
DNA: TGCGCCAGCAGCAAAGGTGAGGAGGCAGATACGCAGTATTTT; CDR3: CASSKGEEADTQYF; D: -; size: once; V: TRBV5-1; J: TRBJ2-3
DNA: TGTGCCAGCAGCCAAACAGGGGGCCCTAGTGGCTACACCTTC; CDR3: CASSQTGGPSGYTF; D: TRBD1; size: -; V: TRBV7-2; J: TRBJ1-2
DNA: TGTGCCAGTAGACACCAGGGACGCAGGGGTTGGGAAGATGGCTACACCTTC; CDR3: CASRHQGRRGWEDGYTF; D: -; size: -; V: TRBV19; J: TRBJ1-2
DNA: TGTGCCAGCTCACCCCCAAGTGGGGGGGCGGGAGAGACCCAGTACTTC; CDR3: CASSPPSGGAGETQYF; D: -; size: -; V: TRBV18; J: TRBJ2-5
DNA: TGTGCCAGCAGTGAACAGGGGGCTATCGGCGGGGAGCTGTTTTTT; CDR3: CASSEQGAIGGELFF; D: TRBD1; size: few; V: TRBV6-4; J: TRBJ2-2
DNA: TGTGCCAGCAGCCCAGGACAGGGGGAAACCAGCAATCAGCCCCAGCATTTT; CDR3: CASSPGQGETSNQPQHF; D: TRBD1; size: -; V: TRBV28; J: TRBJ1-5
DNA: TGTGCCAGCAGTCTAAACAGTGGAACCATCACTGAAGCTTTCTTT; CDR3: CASSLNSGTITEAFF; D: -; size: -; V: TRBV6-6; J: TRBJ1-1
DNA: TGTGCCTGGAGTGACGGTCTTAGGACAGGGATCTACGAGCAGTACTTC; CDR3: CAWSDGLRTGIYEQYF; D: TRBD1; size: -; V: TRBV30; J: TRBJ2-7
DNA: TGTGCCAGCTCATTGGACAGGGTTTATGGCTACACCTTC; CDR3: CASSLDRVYGYTF; D: TRBD1; size: -; V: TRBV18; J: TRBJ1-2
DNA: TGTGCCAGCAGTGAAGGTAGTGGGGGGGAAACTGAAGCTTTCTTT; CDR3: CASSEGSGGETEAFF; D: -; size: -; V: TRBV6-4; J: TRBJ1-1
DNA: TGTGCCACCAGTGATGTAGCGGACCCTAGCACAGATACGCAGTATTTT; CDR3: CATSDVADPSTDTQYF; D: -; size: -; V: TRBV24-1; J: TRBJ2-3